The 15 T cell receptor beta chains below come from one sample, sequenced in a study of blood T cell repertoires in COVID-19 (dated by TCRdb to the early 2020s). The library came from the immunoSEQ multiplex PCR assay. The source is immuneACCESS, and TCRdb retained only in-frame sequences with V and J called. Part of the clones is not carried over; for the studies checked, unresolved V genes explain less than half of this, and the remainder is unexplained. This sample comprises approximately 440,000 clones, about 90% of them detected only once. The top ten constitute 0.6% of the sample. The sample comprised PBMCs or T cells enriched from blood (not recorded which). The source is a man younger than 35 who had recovered from COVID-19.

This rearrangement joins TRBV11-2 to TRBJ1-1; D is possibly TRBD1 (6 bases). The CDR3 is 16 residues long. Germline V gene lookup returns CDR1 SGHAT and CDR2 FQNNGV. Trimming removed 5 bases from V and 5 bases from J, with 21 bases in between. The CDR3 sequence: CASSDPRGGARTEAFF. CDR3 in DNA: TGTGCCAGCAGCGACCCCAGAGGGGGGGCCCGGACTGAAGCTTTCTTT.

This chain joins TRBV7-8 and TRBJ2-2; 11 positions agree with TRBD2. Germline V lookup: CDR1 SGHVS, CDR2 FQNEAQ. The CDR3 sequence is 19 residues long. V shed 5 bases and J 4 bases; nucleotides not matched to a gene: 15. DNA for the CDR3: TGTGCCAGCAGCCGAGGGGCTAGCGGGGGGCCCCGGGGCACCGGGGAGCTGTTTTTT. This codes for CASSRGASGGPRGTGELFF.

This clone was seen only a few times. The genes are TRBV28 and TRBJ2-1, with TRBD2 identical over 15 bases. Per the germline V gene, CDR1 is MDHEN and CDR2 is SYDVKM. The CDR3 contains 18 residues. V lost 2 bases, J lost 5 bases, and 7 bases stayed unmatched. CDR3 residues: CASSLRTSGRVNNNEQFF. The CDR3 coding sequence is TGTGCCAGCAGTTTAAGGACTAGCGGGAGGGTTAATAACAATGAGCAGTTCTTC.

This sequence joins TRBV30 and TRBJ1-4; D ambiguous. The germline CDR1 and CDR2 sequences are GTSNPN and SVGIG (reference sequence). The CDR3 covers 13 residues. V was clipped by 2 bases and J by 5 bases, with 9 bases between them. The CDR3, as DNA: TGTGCCTGGAGTCCGACAATGAATGAAAAACTGTTTTTT. Protein product: CAWSPTMNEKLFF.

The rearrangement joins TRBV5-1 to TRBJ1-4; D not certain. The V gene lost 1 base and the J gene lost 0 bases, with 7 bases spanning the gap. Germline lookup yields CDR1 SGHRS and CDR2 YFSETQ. The CDR3 runs to 15 residues. CDR3 nucleotides: TGCGCCAGCAGCTTGCAGGCAGCAACTAATGAAAAACTGTTTTTT. This sequence encodes CASSLQAATNEKLFF.

The chain is built from TRBV5-8 and TRBJ2-5; D is unclear. Germline V gene data show CDR1 as SGHTS and CDR2 as YDEGEE. V gave up 9 bases and J gave up 5 bases, with 20 bases separating them. This CDR3 has 14 amino acids. The CDR3 here is CATHKSPMEETQYF. CDR3 in DNA: TGTGCCACGCACAAAAGCCCCATGGAGGAGACCCAGTACTTC.

V and J are TRBV28 and TRBJ1-3, with D possibly matching TRBD1 (6 bases). The CDR3 contains 16 residues. Trimming pared 4 bases from V and 3 bases from J, leaving 16 bases between. In germline, CDR1 is MDHEN, CDR2 SYDVKM. The CDR3 spells CASSSPGGASGNTIYF. CDR3 nucleotide sequence: TGTGCCAGCAGTTCCCCTGGGGGGGCGAGTGGAAACACCATATATTTT.

The V gene is TRBV7-9, the J gene TRBJ2-5; TRBD1 matches at 7 bases. Germline CDR1 SEHNR, CDR2 FQNEAQ (reference sequence). CDR3 size: 14 residues. Trimming cost V 4 bases and J 6 bases; bases outside gene matches: 8. The CDR3: CASSSTGSAKTQYF. The CDR3 nucleotides are TGTGCCAGCAGCTCGACAGGGTCGGCGAAGACCCAGTACTTC.

This clone is a singleton in its sample. The CDR3 here is CASSPQSFWETQYF. CDR3 nucleotide sequence: TGTGCCAGCAGCCCCCAGTCGTTTTGGGAGACCCAGTACTTC. The chain uses TRBV9 and TRBJ2-5, with D uncertain. Trimming left V 4 bases short and J 5 bases short, with 15 bases between. The CDR3 is 14 amino acids. Looked up from germline, CDR1 is SGDLS and CDR2 is YYNGEE.

The chain links TRBV12-3 or TRBV12-4 to TRBJ1-1; D remains ambiguous. The CDR3 consists of 13 residues. Trimming took 6 bases from V and 6 from J, leaving 14 bases between them. CDR3 protein: CASSHGNGAEAFF. As DNA, the CDR3 is TGTGCCAGCAGCCATGGGAACGGGGCTGAAGCTTTCTTT.

This chain links TRBV5-4 with TRBJ1-3; D unclear. The CDR3 covers 17 residues. Germline V CDR1 and CDR2: SGHNT, YYREEE (reference sequence). Trimming took 4 bases from V and 3 from J, leaving 20 bases between them. CDR3 sequence (DNA): TGTGCCAGCAGCCCCGGTGGTGGGGAGCTATTTGGAAACACCATATATTTT. Its protein is CASSPGGGELFGNTIYF.

The V and J genes are TRBV2 and TRBJ1-3, with D maybe TRBD1 (6 bases). This CDR3 is built from 12 residues. Per the germline V gene, CDR1 is SNHLY and CDR2 is FYNNEI. With 5 bases removed from V and 4 bases from J, the gap between germline ends came to 6 bases. Written as DNA, the CDR3 is TGTGCCAGCAGTACAGGGGGAAACACCATATATTTT. Its translation is CASSTGGNTIYF.

V and J are TRBV4-1 and TRBJ2-7; 7 nucleotides agree with TRBD1. Losses at the gene ends were 1 base for V and 0 bases for J; bases not matched to a gene: 6. Germline V gene sequence: CDR1 MGHRA, CDR2 YSYEKL. The CDR3 is 16 residues long. This chain's CDR3 is CASSQVQWDSSYEQYF. CDR3 in DNA: TGCGCCAGCAGCCAAGTACAATGGGACAGCTCCTACGAGCAGTACTTC.

In this sample, this clone turned up once. The chain is built from TRBV30 and TRBJ2-7, with D perhaps matching TRBD1 (5 bases). The CDR3 is made up of 11 amino acids. The germline V and J ends were trimmed by 3 bases and 7 bases, with 10 bases remaining between them. The germline CDR1 and CDR2 sequences are GTSNPN and SVGIG (reference sequence). The CDR3 is CAWRQEWEQYF. Here the CDR3 DNA reads TGTGCCTGGAGACAGGAGTGGGAGCAGTACTTC.

This chain uses TRBV14 with TRBJ1-1, with D possibly being TRBD1 (6 bases). Per the germline V gene, CDR1 is SGHDN and CDR2 is FVKESK. The CDR3 consists of 15 residues. The V end lost 4 bases, the J end lost 0 bases, and 12 bases lay between the germline ends. Written as DNA, the CDR3 is TGTGCCAGCAGCCCCCCCGGGACATTGAACACTGAAGCTTTCTTT. It specifies CASSPPGTLNTEAFF.